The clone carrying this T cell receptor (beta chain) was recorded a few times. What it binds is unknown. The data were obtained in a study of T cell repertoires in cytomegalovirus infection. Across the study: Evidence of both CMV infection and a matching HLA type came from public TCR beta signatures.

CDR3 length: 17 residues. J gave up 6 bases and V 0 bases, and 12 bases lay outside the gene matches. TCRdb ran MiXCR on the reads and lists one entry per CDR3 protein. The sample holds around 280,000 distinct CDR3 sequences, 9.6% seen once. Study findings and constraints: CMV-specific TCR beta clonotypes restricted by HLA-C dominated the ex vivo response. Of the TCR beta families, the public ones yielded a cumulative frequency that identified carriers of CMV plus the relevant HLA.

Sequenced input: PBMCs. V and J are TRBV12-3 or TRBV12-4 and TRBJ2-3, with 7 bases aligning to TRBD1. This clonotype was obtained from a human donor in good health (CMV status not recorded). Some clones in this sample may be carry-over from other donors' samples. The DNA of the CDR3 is TGTGCCAGCAGTTTAGCAGGGAGACAGGGACCCTCCGATACGCAGTATTTT. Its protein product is CASSLAGRQGPSDTQYF.